The 9 T cell receptor beta chains listed next were all sequenced from one sample in a study of cytomegalovirus exposure and HLA in healthy donors. Libraries were prepared by immunoSEQ multiplex PCR; TCRdb keeps only in-frame clonotypes and omits some of them. The data hold about 200,000 clones, with roughly 83% observed a single time. Sequencing was carried out using PBMCs. The receptor source for this set is a woman aged 18-29 years in good health and CMV-seronegative.

The V gene is TRBV18, the J gene TRBJ1-6, with TRBD1 as a possible D gene (5 bases). The CDR3 length is 15 residues. Germline V gene sequence: CDR1 KGHSH, CDR2 LQKENI. Trimming removed 4 bases from V and 8 bases from J, with 15 bases in between. CDR3 bases: TGTGCCAGCTCACAAGGCCGCGACAGATATTCACCCCTCCACTTT. As protein: CASSQGRDRYSPLHF.

This chain uses TRBV2 with TRBJ2-1; the D gene is possibly TRBD1 (5 bases). Trimming took 3 bases from V and 5 from J, leaving 14 bases between them. CDR3 size: 15 residues. Germline values: CDR1 SNHLY, CDR2 FYNNEI. This chain's CDR3 is CASSERSGRDNEQFF. The CDR3 region has the DNA TGTGCCAGCAGTGAGCGGTCAGGCAGGGACAATGAGCAGTTCTTC. Looking up the rest from reference TRBV2 and TRBJ2-1 gives the full variable domain: EPEVTQTPSHQVTQMGQEVILRCVPISNHLYFYWYRQILGQKVEFLVSFYNNEISEKSEIFDDQFSVERPDGSNFTLKIRSTKLEDSAMYFCASSERSGRDNEQFFGPGTRLTVL.

The chain recombines TRBV10-1 with TRBJ2-2; 9 positions match TRBD1. Looked up from germline, CDR1 is WNHNN and CDR2 is SYGVQD (reference sequence). J was trimmed by 3 bases and V by 0 bases; bases with no gene match: 5. This CDR3 comprises 17 residues. In nucleotides, the CDR3 is TGCGCCAGCAGTGAGTCCCCGGGACAGGGCGACACCGGGGAGCTGTTTTTT. This gives the protein CASSESPGQGDTGELFF.

The V and J genes are TRBV30 and TRBJ1-1; D may be TRBD1 (5 bases). The CDR3 is 14 residues long. Deletions cut 0 bases from V and 1 base from J, with 9 bases between. Germline assignment: CDR1 GTSNPN and CDR2 SVGIG (reference sequence). CDR3 sequence reads: CAWSVQVGNTEAFF. The DNA of the CDR3 is TGTGCCTGGAGTGTACAGGTGGGGAACACTGAAGCTTTCTTT.

This chain links TRBV30 with TRBJ1-1; D call uncertain. CDR1 and CDR2 (germline): GTSNPN, SVGIG (reference sequence). V was trimmed by 8 bases and J by 1 base, leaving 14 bases between them. This CDR3 has 13 residues. The CDR3 coding sequence is TGTGCCGTACAAGGGAGGGCGAACACTGAAGCTTTCTTT. It codes for CAVQGRANTEAFF.

This chain uses TRBV18 with TRBJ1-2; D perhaps matches TRBD1 (5 bases). The germline V and J ends were trimmed by 3 bases and 4 bases, with 9 bases remaining between them. Germline CDR1 reads KGHSH; CDR2 reads LQKENI. This CDR3 is 13 amino acids long. The CDR3 DNA reads as TGTGCCAGCTCACCTGACAGTGGCTATGGCTACACCTTC. Protein product: CASSPDSGYGYTF.

The genes are TRBV7-8 and TRBJ1-3, with 7 bases lining up with TRBD1. In germline, CDR1 is SGHVS, CDR2 FQNEAQ. J gave up 4 bases and V 0 bases, and 3 bases lay outside the gene matches. The CDR3 spans 15 residues. CDR3 nucleotides: TGTGCCAGCAGCTTAGCCGTGACAGGGGGAAACACCATATATTTT. It specifies CASSLAVTGGNTIYF. The full variable domain, completed using reference TRBV7-8 and TRBJ1-3, is GAGVSQSPRYKVAKRGQDVALRCDPISGHVSLFWYQQALGQGPEFLTYFQNEAQLDKSGLPSDRFFAERPEGSVSTLKIQRTQQEDSAVYLCASSLAVTGGNTIYFGEGSWLTVV.

The chain recombines TRBV7-2 with TRBJ2-7, with D maybe TRBD1 (6 bases). V was pared by 5 bases and J by 4 bases, with 21 bases between. The CDR3 sequence is 16 residues long. Germline V lookup: CDR1 SGHTA, CDR2 FQGNSA. The CDR3 nucleotides are TGTGCCAGCAGCGGATCAGGGGCCCGTCCCCCTTACGAGCAGTACTTC. Translation: CASSGSGARPPYEQYF.

The CDR3 bases are TGTGCCAGCAGTTTGGGGGGGCCCGCATACGAGCAGTACTTC. Protein: CASSLGGPAYEQYF. The chain couples TRBV27 to TRBJ2-7; a possible D gene is TRBD2 (7 bases). V lost 3 bases to trimming and J lost 4 bases, with 13 bases between them. CDR1 and CDR2 from the germline V gene are MNHEY and SMNVEV (reference sequence). The CDR3 loop spans 14 amino acids.